Listed below are T cell receptor beta chains from one sample, sequenced in a study of blood T cell repertoires in COVID-19. Repertoires were generated with immunoSEQ multiplex PCR, while TCRdb's copy carries only in-frame clones and drops some. This sample yields more than 95,000 clones, of which 81% are seen a single time; roughly a tenth belongs to the top ten. The sequencing sample was made of peripheral blood. Receptors were obtained from a woman in her 70s with acute or convalescent COVID-19. Each CDR3 is given with its conserved first and last residue. A D gene is named only where the DNA matches it firmly. Clone size is not always given. Where it is, it says once, few, many or a class for expanded clones.

length: 14
J: TRBJ1-1
V: TRBV5-1
size: .
D: .
CDR3: CASSAGERRTEAFF
DNA: TGCGCCAGCAGCGCCGGGGAGAGGAGAACTGAAGCTTTCTTT

length: 14
J: TRBJ1-1
V: TRBV28
size: .
D: TRBD1
CDR3: CASSLPTGGTEAFF
DNA: TGTGCCAGCAGTTTACCTACAGGGGGAACTGAAGCTTTCTTT

length: 14
J: TRBJ1-5
V: TRBV24-1
size: few
D: .
CDR3: CATQGPASNQPQHF
DNA: TGTGCCACTCAGGGGCCCGCGAGCAATCAGCCCCAGCATTTT

length: 13
J: TRBJ1-2
V: TRBV6-2/TRBV6-3
size: .
D: .
CDR3: CASIDSGAYGYTF
DNA: TGTGCCAGCATTGACTCGGGGGCGTATGGCTACACCTTC

length: 11
J: TRBJ2-1
V: TRBV2
size: few
D: .
CDR3: CASSDPLGEFF
DNA: TGTGCCAGCAGTGACCCCCTAGGGGAGTTCTTC

length: 16
J: TRBJ2-2
V: TRBV4-1
size: .
D: .
CDR3: CASISLPGLHTGELFF
DNA: TGCGCCAGCATCTCACTCCCGGGACTTCACACCGGGGAGCTGTTTTTT

length: 18
J: TRBJ2-1
V: TRBV19
size: .
D: TRBD2
CDR3: CASSMGGTSGRAYNEQFF
DNA: TGTGCCAGTAGTATGGGCGGGACTAGCGGGAGGGCCTACAATGAGCAGTTCTTC

length: 13
J: TRBJ2-1
V: TRBV14
size: .
D: .
CDR3: CASSQGPYNEQFF
DNA: TGTGCCAGCAGCCAGGGGCCCTACAATGAGCAGTTCTTC

length: 14
J: TRBJ1-4
V: TRBV4-2
size: .
D: TRBD1
CDR3: CASSQDRGREKLFF
DNA: TGTGCCAGCAGCCAAGACAGGGGGCGCGAAAAACTGTTTTTT

length: 16
J: TRBJ1-1
V: TRBV9
size: .
D: TRBD1
CDR3: CASSVAPGQGGTEAFF
DNA: TGTGCCAGCAGCGTAGCTCCCGGACAGGGAGGGACTGAAGCTTTCTTT

length: 18
J: TRBJ1-4
V: TRBV18
size: .
D: .
CDR3: CASSLKPTDFATNEKLFF
DNA: TGTGCCAGCTCCCTAAAACCGACAGATTTTGCAACTAATGAAAAACTGTTTTTT

length: 17
J: TRBJ2-5
V: TRBV24-1
size: .
D: TRBD2
CDR3: CATSDPSSPGGRETQYF
DNA: TGTGCCACCAGTGATCCCTCTAGCCCGGGAGGGCGGGAGACCCAGTACTTC

length: 16
J: TRBJ1-5
V: TRBV28
size: .
D: .
CDR3: CASSLWAGDSNQPQHF
DNA: TGTGCCAGCAGTTTATGGGCAGGGGATAGCAATCAGCCCCAGCATTTT

length: 16
J: TRBJ1-1
V: TRBV11-2
size: .
D: TRBD1
CDR3: CASSLDYGQVYTEAFF
DNA: TGTGCCAGCAGCTTAGATTACGGACAGGTCTACACTGAAGCTTTCTTT

length: 16
J: TRBJ2-7
V: TRBV5-6
size: .
D: .
CDR3: CASSSSGATNLYEQYF
DNA: TGTGCCAGCAGTTCCTCAGGGGCTACCAACCTCTACGAGCAGTACTTC

length: 14
J: TRBJ2-5
V: TRBV6-5
size: .
D: TRBD2
CDR3: CASSSSSGQETQYF
DNA: TGTGCCAGCAGTTCGTCTAGCGGTCAAGAGACCCAGTACTTC

length: 16
J: TRBJ2-1
V: TRBV3-1/TRBV3-2
size: .
D: TRBD2
CDR3: CASSQVFPSGNNEQFF
DNA: TGTGCCAGCAGCCAAGTGTTCCCTAGCGGCAACAATGAGCAGTTCTTC

length: 16
J: TRBJ2-1
V: TRBV7-2
size: .
D: TRBD1
CDR3: CASSHRGGQPYNEQFF
DNA: TGTGCCAGCAGCCACAGAGGGGGACAGCCCTACAATGAGCAGTTCTTC

length: 15
J: TRBJ2-1
V: TRBV30
size: .
D: TRBD2
CDR3: CAWRRGLAGNNEQFF
DNA: TGTGCCTGGAGGAGGGGACTAGCAGGGAACAATGAGCAGTTCTTC

length: 15
J: TRBJ2-5
V: TRBV15
size: once
D: .
CDR3: CATRRGSGEQETQYF
DNA: TGTGCCACCAGGAGAGGATCGGGTGAGCAAGAGACCCAGTACTTC

length: 17
J: TRBJ2-1
V: TRBV2
size: many
D: TRBD2
CDR3: CASSKTSGALSYNEQFF
DNA: TGTGCCAGCAGCAAGACTAGCGGGGCCCTTTCGTACAATGAGCAGTTCTTC

length: 16
J: TRBJ1-1
V: TRBV5-1
size: .
D: TRBD1
CDR3: CASSGAQGALATEAFF
DNA: TGCGCCAGCAGCGGGGCACAGGGGGCCTTAGCAACTGAAGCTTTCTTT

length: 15
J: TRBJ2-1
V: TRBV6-2/TRBV6-3
size: .
D: .
CDR3: CASSPDLTGEEKQFF
DNA: TGTGCCAGCAGTCCAGACCTAACCGGGGAGGAGAAGCAGTTCTTC

length: 15
J: TRBJ2-3
V: TRBV3-1/TRBV3-2
size: .
D: TRBD2
CDR3: CASSQPAGGQDTQYF
DNA: TGTGCCAGCAGCCAGCCAGCGGGGGGGCAAGATACGCAGTATTTT

length: 15
J: TRBJ2-2
V: TRBV5-4
size: .
D: .
CDR3: CASSFDGGNTGELFF
DNA: TGTGCCAGCAGCTTCGACGGGGGGAACACCGGGGAGCTGTTTTTT

length: 13
J: TRBJ1-4
V: TRBV14
size: few
D: .
CDR3: CASSQQSLSRLFF
DNA: TGTGCCAGCAGCCAACAATCTCTAAGTCGACTGTTTTTT

length: 14
J: TRBJ2-7
V: TRBV7-2
size: .
D: TRBD1
CDR3: CASSAGQGANEQYF
DNA: TGTGCCAGCAGCGCGGGACAGGGGGCGAACGAGCAGTACTTC

length: 14
J: TRBJ1-4
V: TRBV2
size: .
D: TRBD1
CDR3: CASNTGALNEKLFF
DNA: TGTGCCAGTAATACAGGGGCGCTCAATGAAAAACTGTTTTTT

length: 11
J: TRBJ2-5
V: TRBV4-1
size: .
D: .
CDR3: CASSLGSAQYF
DNA: TGCGCCAGCAGCCTCGGGAGTGCCCAGTACTTC

length: 13
J: TRBJ2-5
V: TRBV10-3
size: .
D: .
CDR3: CAISENSGETQYF
DNA: TGTGCCATCAGTGAGAATTCGGGGGAGACCCAGTACTTC

length: 13
J: TRBJ1-4
V: TRBV30
size: .
D: .
CDR3: CAWNRGGNEKLFF
DNA: TGTGCCTGGAATAGGGGGGGGAACGAAAAACTGTTTTTT

length: 16
J: TRBJ2-3
V: TRBV7-2
size: .
D: TRBD2
CDR3: CASSLVEGLGSDTQYF
DNA: TGTGCCAGCAGCTTAGTAGAGGGACTAGGAAGTGATACGCAGTATTTT

length: 16
J: TRBJ1-1
V: TRBV6-5
size: .
D: .
CDR3: CASSYGPVGVNTEAFF
DNA: TGTGCCAGCAGTTACGGACCAGTGGGAGTGAACACTGAAGCTTTCTTT

length: 18
J: TRBJ2-6
V: TRBV10-3
size: .
D: TRBD1
CDR3: CAISARGTGGTGANVLTF
DNA: TGTGCCATCAGCGCGAGGGGGACAGGGGGCACTGGGGCCAACGTCCTGACTTTC

length: 13
J: TRBJ2-7
V: TRBV9
size: few
D: TRBD2
CDR3: CASSATSGNEQYF
DNA: TGTGCCAGCAGCGCGACTAGCGGGAACGAGCAGTACTTC